This T cell receptor beta chain came from a study of control samples from healthy donors and cancer patients (dated by TCRdb to 2019 to 2021). As regards this clone: What this receptor recognizes is not known. No much larger clone is present one base from it, and per-base qualities are unavailable.

Libraries were built with the immunoSEQ multiplex PCR assay. The source is immuneACCESS, and TCRdb retained only in-frame sequences with V and J called. Part of the clones is not carried over; for the studies checked, unresolved V genes explain less than half of this, and the remainder is unexplained. Within this sample are 100,000 to 150,000 clones, with around nine tenths of them counted one time only. 3% to 3.5% of the sample goes to the ten largest clones. Sequencing was done on a sample of blood. The TCR was taken from a man between 50 and 59 years old in good health.

CDR3 reads: CATADSFNEQFF. The bases are TGTGCCACCGCTGACAGCTTCAATGAGCAGTTCTTC. The sequence joins TRBV24-1 to TRBJ2-1; the D gene is perhaps TRBD1, from 5 matching bases. V gives up 9 bases and J gives up 6 bases, and the segment between their germline ends measures 11 bases. Its CDR3 holds 12 amino acids, cysteine through phenylalanine. Only CDR3 DNA is held: 36 bases, read in frame from base 1. CDR1 KGHDR and CDR2 SFDVKD were looked up in the germline V gene.